A selection of T cell receptor beta chains follows, all from one sample in a study of response to subunit inactivated influenza vaccine. TCRdb re-called the RT-PCR reads with MiXCR, one entry per CDR3 protein. The sample includes under 200,000 distinct CDR3 sequences, roughly 10% of them seen just once. The input for sequencing was non-naive T cells sorted from PBMCs, taken around seven weeks after vaccination. The receptors derive from a man aged 45-60 years who received an inactivated influenza vaccine. Each CDR3 is given with its conserved first and last residue.

v_call	j_call	cdr3_aa
TRBV6-1	TRBJ1-5	CASSEPTGMGNQPQHF
TRBV10-2	TRBJ1-2	CASSEAQGAYGYTF
TRBV20-1	TRBJ2-1	CSAELYGYNEQFF
TRBV6-1	TRBJ2-7	CASSPGSGGGQYF
TRBV12-3/TRBV12-4	TRBJ1-1	CATSHPGAVFGTEAFF
TRBV12-3/TRBV12-4	TRBJ2-3	CASSLRQEITDTQYF
TRBV5-1	TRBJ1-2	CASSSGQGEGYGYTF
TRBV18	TRBJ2-5	CASSPRRAGLQETQYF
TRBV5-1	TRBJ2-7	CASSSGGPDSQQYF
TRBV12-3/TRBV12-4	TRBJ2-1	CASSLGSGRYNEQFF
TRBV11-2	TRBJ2-2	CASSLQQQGKVF
TRBV10-3	TRBJ1-5	CAVQDPGGYQPQHF
TRBV7-2	TRBJ2-1	CASSLAAGVNEQFF
TRBV5-1	TRBJ2-7	CASSNGQGSTYEQYF
TRBV27	TRBJ1-2	CASSSPTGYGYTF
TRBV28	TRBJ2-6	CASNTLSGANVLTF
TRBV2	TRBJ2-7	CASSRNTASDEQYF
TRBV4-1	TRBJ2-5	CASSQNRGLTQETQYF
TRBV2	TRBJ2-7	CASSPSESYEQYF
TRBV7-2	TRBJ2-3	CASSLAVSAAQDTQYF
TRBV10-2	TRBJ2-2	CASSESPQFGELFF
TRBV20-1	TRBJ1-2	CSAATQVGGGYTF
TRBV20-1	TRBJ1-1	CSASGPNTEAFF
TRBV3-1	TRBJ2-7	CASSRGLAGGPKYEQYF
TRBV20-1	TRBJ2-3	CSATKDTQYF
TRBV7-2	TRBJ1-2	CASSSHSPKFRYGYTF
TRBV19	TRBJ2-7	CASSISWESFYEQYF
TRBV27	TRBJ2-1	CASSPLMRGSYNEQFF
TRBV12-3/TRBV12-4	TRBJ1-3	CASSLGQNSGNTIFF
TRBV20-1	TRBJ1-3	CSARDQHSGNTIYF
TRBV4-2	TRBJ2-1	CASSQFGGTTYNEQFF
TRBV30	TRBJ2-1	CAWRDREGFHEQFF
TRBV5-5	TRBJ2-2	CASRPFSGELFF
TRBV4-2	TRBJ1-5	CASSQGRAGVRNQPQHF
TRBV15	TRBJ2-7	CATSRGGLASDEQYF
TRBV19	TRBJ1-5	CASSIVSGSNQPQHF
TRBV2	TRBJ1-1	CASSVQPLNTEAFF
TRBV10-3	TRBJ2-2	CAIRGGGLDTGELFF
TRBV6-2/TRBV6-3	TRBJ1-6	CASKDRSSYNSPLHF
TRBV5-1	TRBJ2-7	CASSDRDPALYEQYF
TRBV15	TRBJ1-1	CATSRDLGVMNTEAFF